Listed here are 28 T cell receptor beta chains from one sample, sequenced in a study of cytomegalovirus exposure and HLA in healthy donors. The PCR had 60 Vbeta and 13 Jbeta primers. Sequenced by immunoSEQ multiplex PCR; TCRdb stores in-frame clones only, minus some. The sample holds about 130,000 clones; more than 70% are singletons and the top ten take approximately 2%. Sequenced: PBMCs. These receptors came from a man younger than 45 in good health and CMV-seronegative.

This clone was picked up a small number of times. V is TRBV2 and J is TRBJ2-1, with no clear D. Germline CDR1 SNHLY, CDR2 FYNNEI. The CDR3 length is 12 residues. V was cut by 5 bases and J by 4 bases, with 6 bases left in between. The CDR3 spells CASSLQYNEQFF. DNA of the CDR3: TGTGCCAGCAGTCTCCAGTACAATGAGCAGTTCTTC.

The chain combines TRBV9 with TRBJ1-2; TRBD1 matches 7 bases. This CDR3 region has 14 residues. Germline-derived CDR1 and CDR2 are SGDLS and YYNGEE. The J segment lost 3 bases and the V segment lost 3 bases, leaving 5 bases of the junction unmatched. CDR3 in DNA: TGTGCCAGCAGCGCCCGACAGGGTGACTATGGCTACACCTTC. It is translated as CASSARQGDYGYTF.

The rearrangement uses TRBV14 and TRBJ2-7; 10 nucleotides match TRBD1. There are 16 residues in the CDR3. V trimming: 0 bases; J trimming: 4 bases; junction bases outside the gene matches: 6. The germline V gene encodes CDR1 SGHDN and CDR2 FVKESK. CDR3 in amino acids: CASSQDRDRGRYEQYF. CDR3 bases: TGTGCCAGCAGCCAAGACAGGGACAGGGGTCGGTACGAGCAGTACTTC. Looking up the rest from reference TRBV14 and TRBJ2-7 gives the full variable domain: EAGVTQFPSHSVIEKGQTVTLRCDPISGHDNLYWYRRVMGKEIKFLLHFVKESKQDESGMPNNRFLAERTGGTYSTLKVQPAELEDSGVYFCASSQDRDRGRYEQYFGPGTRLTVT.

This clone was recorded once. V and J are TRBV30 and TRBJ1-2; 9 nucleotides line up with TRBD1. V was clipped by 0 bases and J by 7 bases; unmatched bases: 9. The CDR3 length is 15 residues. CDR1 and CDR2 (germline): GTSNPN, SVGIG (reference sequence). DNA of the CDR3: TGTGCCTGGAGTGTAGGGACAGGGTTGGAGGTTGGCTACACCTTC. This translates into CAWSVGTGLEVGYTF.

The V and J genes are TRBV5-1 and TRBJ2-7, with TRBD1 matching 7 bases. There are 14 residues in the CDR3. Trimming took 2 bases from V and 2 from J; bases not matched to a gene: 4. Germline V gene sequence: CDR1 SGHRS, CDR2 YFSETQ. For the CDR3, the DNA is TGCGCCAGCAGCTTATCGGGACAGCCCTACGAGCAGTACTTC. This sequence encodes CASSLSGQPYEQYF.

V gene TRBV27 combines with J gene TRBJ2-1, with 13 bases lining up with TRBD2. V was clipped by 4 bases and J by 8 bases; unmatched bases: 8. From germline, CDR1 is MNHEY and CDR2 SMNVEV (reference sequence). The CDR3 loop spans 16 amino acids. The CDR3 region has the DNA TGTGCCAGCAGTTCCTTCACTAGCGGGAGGGTCCATGAGCAGTTCTTC. Protein product: CASSSFTSGRVHEQFF.

This clone was picked up a small number of times. V is TRBV9 and J is TRBJ2-1, with TRBD2 as a possible D gene (6 bases). Germline V gives CDR1 SGDLS, CDR2 YYNGEE. This CDR3 contains 13 residues. V lost 3 bases and J 4 bases, leaving 8 bases between the germline ends. This CDR3 reads CASSEGLYNEQFF. DNA for the CDR3: TGTGCCAGCAGCGAAGGACTATACAATGAGCAGTTCTTC.

The rearrangement uses TRBV7-3 and TRBJ2-6; 9 nucleotides align to TRBD2. The CDR3 has 17 amino acids. Trimming at V came to 5 bases and at J to 0 bases, leaving 5 bases not matched to a gene. CDR1 is SGHTA, CDR2 FQGTGA, per germline. The CDR3 DNA reads TGTGCCAGCAGCCCTAGCGGGATACCCTCTGGGGCCAACGTCCTGACTTTC. Its protein is CASSPSGIPSGANVLTF.

This clone was counted only a few times. V is TRBV5-4 and J is TRBJ2-7; 7 nucleotides agree with TRBD2. The CDR3 has 15 amino acids. J was trimmed by 6 bases and V by 2 bases; bases with no gene match: 11. Germline V gives CDR1 SGHNT, CDR2 YYREEE (reference sequence). CDR3 sequence reads: CASSLVAGGILEQYF. The CDR3 DNA follows: TGTGCCAGCAGCTTAGTAGCGGGCGGGATCCTCGAGCAGTACTTC.

This clone was recorded a few times. The V call is TRBV5-1, the J call TRBJ2-1; 9 nucleotides align to TRBD2. The length of the CDR3 is 13 residues. Germline assignment: CDR1 SGHRS and CDR2 YFSETQ. With V trimmed by 5 bases and J by 8 bases, 5 bases remained unmatched. The CDR3 spells CASRLAGFYEQFF. The CDR3, as DNA: TGCGCCAGCAGGCTAGCGGGATTCTATGAGCAGTTCTTC.

This chain joins TRBV6-1 and TRBJ2-7, with TRBD1 as a possible D gene (6 bases). Germline lookup yields CDR1 MNHNS and CDR2 SASEGT. Trimming shortened V by 6 bases and J by 0 bases, and 12 bases separated the two germline ends. This CDR3 has 14 amino acids. CDR3 DNA: TGTGCCAGCAGCGAACAGGACAGCTCCTACGAGCAGTACTTC. It is translated as CASSEQDSSYEQYF.

The chain has TRBV6-5 and TRBJ1-2; 8 nucleotides line up with TRBD1. This CDR3 has 15 amino acids. Germline V gene data show CDR1 as MNHEY and CDR2 as SVGAGI. V lost 4 bases to trimming and J lost 8 bases; unmatched junction nucleotides: 12. The CDR3 DNA reads TGTGCCAGCAGTTTCCTCAGGGGGCAGGGAGGCGGCTACACCTTC. Protein: CASSFLRGQGGGYTF.

The V and J genes are TRBV2 and TRBJ1-4, with a weak D call TRBD1 (5 bases). This CDR3 is 16 amino acids long. Germline CDR1 and CDR2: SNHLY and FYNNEI. V was clipped by 6 bases and J by 3 bases, with 17 bases between them. DNA for the CDR3: TGTGCCAGCAGGGAGACAGCTACTGGGTCTAATGAAAAACTGTTTTTT. The encoded protein is CASRETATGSNEKLFF.

V usage is TRBV19 and J usage is TRBJ1-1, with a weak D call TRBD1 (5 bases). The germline V gene has CDR1 LNHDA and CDR2 SQIVND (reference sequence). This CDR3 has 13 residues. The ends were cut back, 7 bases at V and 0 bases at J, with 9 bases in the middle. The CDR3 sequence: CASKGQLNTEAFF. In DNA, the CDR3 is TGTGCCAGTAAAGGACAATTGAACACTGAAGCTTTCTTT. The whole variable domain, filled in from reference TRBV19 and TRBJ1-1, reads DGGITQSPKYLFRKEGQNVTLSCEQNLNHDAMYWYRQDPGQGLRLIYYSQIVNDFQKGDIAEGYSVSREKKESFPLTVTSAQKNPTAFYLCASKGQLNTEAFFGQGTRLTVV.

V usage is TRBV29-1 and J usage is TRBJ2-7; 9 nucleotides align to TRBD1. V shed 0 bases and J 6 bases; nucleotides not matched to a gene: 3. The germline V gene has CDR1 SQVTM and CDR2 ANQGSEA. CDR3 length: 13 residues. The CDR3 region is CSVEDSTGGEQYF. CDR3 sequence (DNA): TGCAGCGTTGAAGATTCGACAGGGGGCGAGCAGTACTTC.

The chain couples TRBV7-2 to TRBJ2-3; D possibly corresponds to TRBD2 (5 bases). The V and J ends lost 5 bases and 2 bases respectively, with 14 bases between them. CDR1 SGHTA and CDR2 FQGNSA come from the germline V gene. This CDR3 region has 15 residues. As DNA, the CDR3 is TGTGCCAGCAGCCCCCTTCTGGGAGACACAGATACGCAGTATTTT. Translation gives CASSPLLGDTDTQYF.

This chain joins TRBV6-5 and TRBJ2-5; possibly TRBD1 for D (5 bases). V lost 2 bases, J lost 2 bases, and 9 bases lay in between. The CDR3 extends over 14 amino acids. Germline V gives CDR1 MNHEY, CDR2 SVGAGI. The DNA of the CDR3 is TGTGCCAGCAGTTACCTTAGACAGCAAGAGACCCAGTACTTC. Translating it yields CASSYLRQQETQYF.

This clone was observed a handful of times. The J gene is TRBJ2-1, the V gene TRBV9; 8 bases map to TRBD2. Germline trimming cut 4 bases from V and 7 bases from J; bases unmatched to any gene: 28. CDR1 is SGDLS and CDR2 is YYNGEE in the germline V gene. This CDR3 has 21 amino acids. The chain's CDR3 is CASSQDRLRREVLLLPNEQFF. CDR3 bases: TGTGCCAGCAGCCAAGATCGATTGCGGCGGGAGGTCTTACTACTACCTAATGAGCAGTTCTTC.

J is TRBJ2-7 and V is TRBV13, with TRBD2 matching 7 bases. CDR3 length equals 14 residues. Germline CDR1 reads PRHDT; CDR2 reads FYEKMQ (reference sequence). V lost 5 bases and J lost 2; bases outside the gene matches: 6. The CDR3 DNA is TGTGCCAGCAGCAAACGGCGGGGGACCTACGAGCAGTACTTC. Amino acid sequence: CASSKRRGTYEQYF.

The genes are TRBV19 and TRBJ2-7; the D gene is possibly TRBD1 (5 bases). Between the trimmed V and J ends, which lost 8 bases and 3 bases, there was a span of 11 bases. Germline V gene sequence: CDR1 LNHDA, CDR2 SQIVND (reference sequence). The CDR3 is 12 amino acids. CDR3 nucleotides: TGTGCCAGTTCCCAGGGTTTCTACGAGCAGTACTTC. Translating it yields CASSQGFYEQYF. The variable domain in full, completed from reference TRBV19 and TRBJ2-7, reads DGGITQSPKYLFRKEGQNVTLSCEQNLNHDAMYWYRQDPGQGLRLIYYSQIVNDFQKGDIAEGYSVSREKKESFPLTVTSAQKNPTAFYLCASSQGFYEQYFGPGTRLTVT.

The J gene is TRBJ1-5, the V gene TRBV29-1; 7 nucleotides align to TRBD1. The CDR3 has 16 amino acids. Germline assignment: CDR1 SQVTM and CDR2 ANQGSEA. The V and J ends lost 4 bases and 2 bases, in that order; junction bases with no gene match: 11. CDR3 nucleotide sequence: TGCAGCGTTGTAGTGAGGGGAACAGGGGGCAATCAGCCCCAGCATTTT. Translating gives CSVVVRGTGGNQPQHF.

The chain recombines TRBV5-1 with TRBJ2-1, with D maybe TRBD1 (6 bases). This CDR3 has 14 residues. The germline V and J ends were trimmed by 1 base and 7 bases, with 12 bases remaining between them. From germline, CDR1 is SGHRS and CDR2 YFSETQ. CDR3 sequence reads: CASSLMTRGNEQFF. The CDR3 DNA is TGCGCCAGCAGCTTGATGACAAGGGGGAATGAGCAGTTCTTC.

This clone was counted between two and nine times. The rearrangement links TRBV13 to TRBJ1-2, with unresolved D. CDR3 length: 13 amino acids. Deletions cut 1 base from V and 7 bases from J, with 10 bases between. Germline V gene sequence: CDR1 PRHDT, CDR2 FYEKMQ (reference sequence). The CDR3 sequence is CASSLAVERGYTF. DNA for the CDR3: TGTGCCAGCAGCTTAGCGGTTGAACGTGGCTACACCTTC. Based on the CDR3 plus reference TRBV13 and TRBJ1-2, the full variable domain is AAGVIQSPRHLIKEKRETATLKCYPIPRHDTVYWYQQGPGQDPQFLISFYEKMQSDKGSIPDRFSAQQFSDYHSELNMSSLELGDSALYFCASSLAVERGYTFGSGTRLTVV.

The genes are TRBV27 and TRBJ2-2; possible D gene TRBD2, 6 bases. CDR1 is MNHEY and CDR2 is SMNVEV in the germline V gene (reference sequence). The length of the CDR3 is 18 residues. V was trimmed by 3 bases and J by 2 bases, leaving 19 bases between them. In DNA form, the CDR3 reads TGTGCCAGCAGTTTTAGCGGAGGGAGCACCCCCAACACCGGGGAGCTGTTTTTT. It is translated as CASSFSGGSTPNTGELFF.

This clone was counted only a few times. This rearrangement joins TRBV7-2 to TRBJ2-5; D perhaps matches TRBD2 (6 bases). The CDR3 sequence is 16 residues long. The germline gives CDR1 SGHTA, CDR2 FQGNSA. Trimming took 6 bases from V and 4 from J, leaving 21 bases between them. CDR3 bases: TGTGCCAGCAGTAGAGGTGGGACTTCAAGGAGAGAGACCCAGTACTTC. It specifies CASSRGGTSRRETQYF.

The chain combines TRBV6-5 with TRBJ2-1; TRBD2 agrees at 9 bases. This CDR3 has 13 amino acids. The germline V gene encodes CDR1 MNHEY and CDR2 SVGAGI. V shed 5 bases and J 11 bases; nucleotides not matched to a gene: 7. The CDR3 region has the DNA TGTGCCAGCAGTCAACCGGGACTAGCTAAGCAGTTCTTC. Amino acids: CASSQPGLAKQFF.

The chain uses TRBV6-5 and TRBJ2-1; D might be TRBD2 (6 bases). The CDR3 has 16 amino acids. Germline lookup yields CDR1 MNHEY and CDR2 SVGAGI. V lost 2 bases and J 7 bases, leaving 18 bases between the germline ends. The CDR3 reads CASSYLAPAVNNEQFF. The DNA of the CDR3 is TGTGCCAGCAGTTACCTAGCGCCGGCGGTGAATAATGAGCAGTTCTTC.

This rearrangement joins TRBV10-1 to TRBJ2-1; D is possibly TRBD2 (6 bases). V lost 8 bases, J lost 0 bases, and 11 bases lay in between. In germline, CDR1 is WNHNN, CDR2 SYGVQD (reference sequence). This CDR3 is built from 14 residues. The CDR3 DNA sequence: TGCGCCAGCGGGTCGGGAGTCTCCTACAATGAGCAGTTCTTC. This sequence encodes CASGSGVSYNEQFF.